The 28 T cell receptor beta chains presented below share a single source sample, sequenced in a study of identical twins. TCRdb re-called the 5' RACE reads with MiXCR, one entry per CDR3 protein. The data show 500,000 or so distinct CDR3 sequences, around 15% seen once. These data were also filed under a second study, of yellow fever vaccine responses in identical twins.

Sequenced material: CD4+ T cells sorted from blood. The receptor set was obtained from a woman under 30 in good health.

Only a few counts were recorded for this clonotype. This sequence joins TRBV20-1 and TRBJ2-3; 8 positions match TRBD2. This CDR3 spans 15 amino acids. The J segment lost 0 bases and the V segment lost 6 bases, leaving 8 bases of the junction unmatched. Per the germline V gene, CDR1 is DFQATT and CDR2 is SNEGSKA (reference sequence). CDR3 loop: CSALGPSGSTDTQYF. CDR3 DNA sequence: TGCAGTGCACTCGGACCTAGCGGGAGCACAGATACGCAGTATTTT.

This clonotype was observed a few times. The rearrangement links TRBV20-1 to TRBJ2-3; 11 nucleotides match TRBD2. Germline V gene data show CDR1 as DFQATT and CDR2 as SNEGSKA (reference sequence). CDR3 length: 14 amino acids. The ends lost 2 bases at V and 3 bases at J; junction bases unmatched: 1. The CDR3 region is CSARRLAGTDTQYF. CDR3 bases: TGCAGTGCTAGAAGACTAGCGGGGACAGATACGCAGTATTTT.

This clonotype was seen at least ten times. The chain has TRBV4-1 and TRBJ2-1, with 16 bases lining up with TRBD2. The CDR3 loop spans 17 amino acids. The junction had 4 bases not matched to a gene; V was cut back by 0 bases and J by 8 bases. From germline, CDR1 is MGHRA and CDR2 YSYEKL. The CDR3 reads CASSQEVGLAGGDEQFF. CDR3 DNA: TGCGCCAGCAGCCAAGAGGTGGGACTAGCGGGAGGGGATGAGCAGTTCTTC.

The chain combines TRBV4-1 with TRBJ1-5; perhaps TRBD1 as D (5 bases). The V gene lost 3 bases and the J gene lost 1 base, with 13 bases spanning the gap. Germline loops: CDR1 MGHRA, CDR2 YSYEKL. This CDR3 has 16 residues. The CDR3 sequence: CASSHPLQGSNQPQHF. CDR3 sequence (DNA): TGCGCCAGCAGCCACCCCCTCCAGGGCAGCAATCAGCCCCAGCATTTT.

In this sample, this clonotype turned up a few times. V is TRBV9 and J is TRBJ2-5, with D perhaps TRBD1 (6 bases). Germline V CDR1 and CDR2: SGDLS, YYNGEE. Trimming removed 4 bases from V and 1 base from J, with 23 bases in between. This CDR3 is built from 18 residues. CDR3 DNA sequence: TGTGCCAGCAGCCCCGCCTTGGGGGCCCTTCCCGGCCAAGAGACCCAGTACTTC. Translation: CASSPALGALPGQETQYF.

The chain recombines TRBV12-3 or TRBV12-4 with TRBJ2-2; 8 positions agree with TRBD2. The CDR3 contains 17 residues. V lost 6 bases to trimming and J lost 0 bases; unmatched junction nucleotides: 9. CDR3 sequence: CASSQASGGSNTGELFF. The CDR3 DNA is TGTGCCAGCAGCCAGGCCTCGGGAGGGTCGAACACCGGGGAGCTGTTTTTT.

In this sample, this clonotype turned up many times. The rearrangement joins TRBV4-1 to TRBJ2-6; D gene ambiguous. The CDR3 contains 15 residues. Per the germline V gene, CDR1 is MGHRA and CDR2 is YSYEKL. The V gene lost 5 bases and the J gene lost 0 bases, with 8 bases spanning the gap. CDR3: CASSFDNSGANVLTF. The CDR3 DNA sequence: TGCGCCAGCAGCTTTGACAACTCTGGGGCCAACGTCCTGACTTTC.

This clonotype was seen a few times. The rearrangement links TRBV5-1 to TRBJ2-2, with 16 nucleotides matching TRBD2. From germline, CDR1 is SGHRS and CDR2 YFSETQ. V lost 4 bases and J lost 10; bases outside the gene matches: 7. The CDR3 totals 16 residues. CDR3 sequence: CASSAGTSGGATELFF. CDR3 sequence (DNA): TGCGCCAGCAGCGCCGGGACTAGCGGGGGGGCGACGGAGCTGTTTTTT. Drawing the rest from reference TRBV5-1 and TRBJ2-2, the complete variable domain is KAGVTQTPRYLIKTRGQQVTLSCSPISGHRSVSWYQQTPGQGLQFLFEYFSETQRNKGNFPGRFSGRQFSNSRSEMNVSTLELGDSALYLCASSAGTSGGATELFFGEGSRLTVL.

There are a few counts of this clonotype. The V call is TRBV4-1, the J call TRBJ2-7, with TRBD1 identical over 9 bases. The CDR3 length is 14 residues. CDR1 MGHRA and CDR2 YSYEKL come from the germline V gene. V lost 4 bases and J lost 5; bases outside the gene matches: 6. The CDR3, as DNA: TGCGCCAGCAGCCCGGCAGGACAGGGGAACGAGCAGTACTTC. Amino acids: CASSPAGQGNEQYF.

The chain combines TRBV2 with TRBJ2-7, with a tentative D call TRBD2 (5 bases). The CDR3 is made up of 12 amino acids. Trimming shortened V by 7 bases and J by 5 bases, and 12 bases separated the two germline ends. Germline V gives CDR1 SNHLY, CDR2 FYNNEI. CDR3 sequence (DNA): TGTGCCAGCAAAGCGAACGGGGACGAGCAGTACTTC. This encodes CASKANGDEQYF. Drawing the rest from reference TRBV2 and TRBJ2-7, the complete variable domain is EPEVTQTPSHQVTQMGQEVILRCVPISNHLYFYWYRQILGQKVEFLVSFYNNEISEKSEIFDDQFSVERPDGSNFTLKIRSTKLEDSAMYFCASKANGDEQYFGPGTRLTVT.

This chain joins TRBV6-1 and TRBJ2-7; D is possibly TRBD2 (6 bases). Trimming removed 4 bases at V and 4 bases at J, with 17 bases between. Germline V CDR1 and CDR2: MNHNS, SASEGT. The CDR3 loop spans 15 amino acids. Here the CDR3 reads CASSGYWAGSYEQYF. CDR3 sequence (DNA): TGTGCCAGCAGTGGTTACTGGGCGGGGAGTTACGAGCAGTACTTC.

This clonotype was counted a few times. The chain carries TRBV10-3 and TRBJ1-4; D possibly corresponds to TRBD1 (6 bases). CDR3 length: 14 residues. CDR1 and CDR2 from the germline V gene are ENHRY and SYGVKD. Deletions cut 0 bases from V and 8 bases from J, with 10 bases between. CDR3 sequence: CAISESTQGEKLFF. Here the CDR3 DNA reads TGTGCCATCAGTGAGTCCACCCAGGGGGAAAAACTGTTTTTT.

Notes on this clonotype: Germline is not matched at one junction end, which may reflect a read error. The chain couples TRBV7-7 to TRBJ2-5; TRBD2 matches at 11 bases. The CDR3 is made up of 17 amino acids. The germline V gene encodes CDR1 SSHAT and CDR2 FNYEAQ (reference sequence). The chain's CDR3 is CASSSLTSGVFQETQYF. The CDR3 DNA follows: TGTGCTAGCAGCTCCTTGACTAGCGGGGTCTTCCAAGAGACCCAGTACTTC.

This clonotype showed up just a few times. The chain uses TRBV12-5 and TRBJ2-5, with D perhaps TRBD1 or TRBD2 (5 bases each). CDR3 length equals 13 residues. Germline V CDR1 and CDR2: LGHNT, FRNRAP. Deletions cut 6 bases from V and 5 bases from J, with 13 bases between. The CDR3 loop reads CASGRDVRETQYF. CDR3 nucleotides: TGTGCTAGTGGAAGGGACGTCCGGGAGACCCAGTACTTC.

This chain connects TRBV18 to TRBJ2-1, with 8 bases lining up with TRBD2. Germline V gives CDR1 KGHSH, CDR2 LQKENI. The CDR3 is 16 residues long. Unmatched junction bases numbered 13, after V lost 3 bases and J lost 9 bases. Here the CDR3 reads CASSPRAGGGLGEQFF. In DNA form, the CDR3 reads TGTGCCAGCTCACCTCGGGCGGGAGGAGGCCTGGGTGAGCAGTTCTTC.

This clonotype was counted a few times. The chain recombines TRBV2 with TRBJ2-1; maybe TRBD1 (5 bases). V lost 4 bases, J lost 9 bases, and 10 bases lay in between. Germline CDR1 is SNHLY and CDR2 is FYNNEI. CDR3 size: 12 residues. The CDR3 loop is CASSGPGFEQFF. The DNA for the CDR3 is TGTGCCAGCAGTGGCCCAGGGTTTGAGCAGTTCTTC.

This clonotype has a handful of counts. CDR3 loop: CASSPAEARETQYF. DNA of the CDR3: TGTGCCAGCAGCCCTGCAGAGGCGCGGGAGACCCAGTACTTC. The chain joins TRBV28 to TRBJ2-5; D is unclear. Trimming removed 6 bases from V and 5 bases from J, with 16 bases in between. The CDR3 extends over 14 amino acids. Germline CDR1 MDHEN, CDR2 SYDVKM. The variable domain in full, with the rest retrieved from reference TRBV28 and TRBJ2-5, is DVKVTQSSRYLVKRTGEKVFLECVQDMDHENMFWYRQDPGLGLRLIYFSYDVKMKEKGDIPEGYSVSREKKERFSLILESASTNQTSMYLCASSPAEARETQYFGPGTRLLVL.

The genes are TRBV20-1 and TRBJ2-7, with D perhaps given as TRBD1 or TRBD2 (7 bases each). The CDR3 sequence is 13 residues long. Trimming left V 6 bases short and J 1 base short, with 13 bases between. Germline CDR1 is DFQATT and CDR2 is SNEGSKA (reference sequence). CDR3 protein: CSARGGRSYEQYF. For the CDR3, the DNA is TGCAGTGCCAGGGGGGGCAGGTCCTACGAGCAGTACTTC.

This rearrangement joins TRBV20-1 to TRBJ2-2; TRBD2 is a possible D gene (6 bases). Trimming took 3 bases from V and 1 from J, leaving 9 bases between them. CDR1 is DFQATT, CDR2 SNEGSKA, per germline (reference sequence). This CDR3 contains 14 residues. In DNA, the CDR3 is TGCAGTGCTAGTCCTAGCGTGAACACCGGGGAGCTGTTTTTT. Translated: CSASPSVNTGELFF.

This clonotype was found a few times. J is TRBJ2-6 and V is TRBV29-1; D call uncertain. This CDR3 region has 15 residues. The germline gives CDR1 SQVTM, CDR2 ANQGSEA. Trimming cost V 6 bases and J 0 bases, with 12 bases left between them. The CDR3 DNA sequence: TGCAGCGTCCGCCCGAGAAACTCTGGGGCCAACGTCCTGACTTTC. It is translated as CSVRPRNSGANVLTF.

This clonotype was counted only a few times. The chain links TRBV27 to TRBJ2-1, with D possibly TRBD2 on 6 matching bases. Trimming cost V 2 bases and J 4 bases, with 15 bases left between them. CDR1 is MNHEY, CDR2 SMNVEV, per germline (reference sequence). The length of the CDR3 is 16 residues. CDR3 sequence reads: CASSLQGGWGYNEQFF. In nucleotides, the CDR3 is TGTGCCAGCAGTTTACAGGGAGGATGGGGTTACAATGAGCAGTTCTTC.

This clonotype occurred many times. The rearrangement links TRBV12-3 or TRBV12-4 to TRBJ2-7; unclear D gene. Trimming took off 1 base at V and 9 bases at J, with 10 bases between the two ends. The CDR3 extends over 12 amino acids. The CDR3 nucleotides are TGTGCCAGCAGTTTAGGGACCCGGGTGCAGTACTTC. Protein: CASSLGTRVQYF.

The table lists this clonotype with many counts. The chain recombines TRBV12-3 or TRBV12-4 with TRBJ1-1, with D unclear. The V gene lost 7 bases and the J gene lost 2 bases, with 14 bases spanning the gap. This CDR3 is built from 14 residues. The CDR3 loop reads CASIPPFDNTEAFF. The CDR3 DNA reads TGTGCCAGCATTCCACCTTTTGACAACACTGAAGCTTTCTTT.

This clonotype was detected only a few times. V usage is TRBV2 and J usage is TRBJ2-7; TRBD2 aligns across 9 bases. Germline V gene lookup returns CDR1 SNHLY and CDR2 FYNNEI. V lost 3 bases, J lost 5 bases, and 14 bases stayed unmatched. CDR3 length equals 17 residues. This CDR3 is CASSDAELAGLSDEQYF. The DNA for the CDR3 is TGTGCCAGCAGTGACGCAGAACTAGCGGGTCTATCCGACGAGCAGTACTTC.

This clonotype was counted many times. V and J are TRBV29-1 and TRBJ2-3; D not certain. The CDR3 runs 13 residues. Germline assignment: CDR1 SQVTM and CDR2 ANQGSEA. V was shortened by 5 bases and J by 1 base, with 10 bases between the two germline ends. CDR3 bases: TGCAGCGTTTGGGGATATGGCACAGATACGCAGTATTTT. Translating it yields CSVWGYGTDTQYF.

The rearrangement joins TRBV20-1 to TRBJ1-2; D perhaps matches TRBD1 (6 bases). This CDR3 is 13 amino acids long. The germline V and J ends were trimmed by 6 bases and 5 bases, with 16 bases remaining between them. Germline CDR1 reads DFQATT; CDR2 reads SNEGSKA (reference sequence). CDR3 loop: CSALGGAVYGYTF. For the CDR3, the DNA is TGCAGTGCCCTGGGGGGCGCAGTTTATGGCTACACCTTC.

This clonotype has at least ten counts. The gene calls are TRBV29-1 and TRBJ2-1, with 8 bases lining up with TRBD1. The germline gives CDR1 SQVTM, CDR2 ANQGSEA. Trimming at V came to 7 bases and at J to 3 bases, leaving 20 bases not matched to a gene. The CDR3 has 18 amino acids. DNA for the CDR3: TGCAGCGCCAGACAGGGGTCCACGTACCGTTCCGTCTACAATGAGCAGTTCTTC. Protein product: CSARQGSTYRSVYNEQFF.

V is TRBV5-1 and J is TRBJ2-5; 9 bases match TRBD2. The germline V gene has CDR1 SGHRS and CDR2 YFSETQ. The CDR3 covers 16 residues. The J segment lost 2 bases and the V segment lost 0 bases, leaving 5 bases of the junction unmatched. The CDR3 bases are TGCGCCAGCAGCTTGGTTCCTCTAGCGGGGCAAGAGACCCAGTACTTC. Protein: CASSLVPLAGQETQYF.